This entry is about one T cell receptor beta chain. Its antigen remains unidentified. The germline CDR1 and CDR2 sequences are SGHKS and YYEKEE (reference sequence). The CDR3 has 15 amino acids. The junction had 5 bases not matched to a gene; V was cut back by 0 bases and J by 4 bases. The data originate from a study of response to subunit inactivated influenza vaccine. Study observations and caveats: The authors suggested that few new T cells are recruited per seasonal influenza vaccination.

TCRdb fed the RT-PCR reads into MiXCR, producing one record per CDR3 protein. The sample holds approximately 300,000 distinct CDR3 sequences, around 22% seen once. The source material was PBMCs from blood, sampled about 19 months after vaccination. The sequence was obtained from a man between 50 and 75 years old who received an inactivated influenza vaccine. This chain uses TRBV5-5 with TRBJ1-2, with 8 bases aligning to TRBD1. In DNA, the CDR3 is TGTGCCAGCAGCTTGGTTCAGGGGGCGACCTATGGCTACACCTTC. This encodes CASSLVQGATYGYTF.